Presented here are 20 T cell receptor beta chains from one specimen sequenced in a study of T cells in Graves' hyperthyroidism and ophthalmopathy. TCR beta CDR3 sequences were amplified from RNA transcripts. TCR CDR3 underwent first-round RT-PCR with the HTBI primer set. MiXCR, run by TCRdb on the multiplex PCR reads, gives a single entry per CDR3 protein. The table includes 250,000 or so distinct CDR3 sequences, approximately 16% detected once. The sample taken for sequencing was blood. All receptors derive from a woman aged 18-30 years with Graves' ophthalmopathy.

This clonotype was observed many times. This rearrangement joins TRBV28 to TRBJ1-4, with D possibly TRBD1 on 5 matching bases. This CDR3 contains 15 residues. With 6 bases removed from V and 4 bases from J, the gap between germline ends came to 15 bases. In germline, CDR1 is MDHEN, CDR2 SYDVKM. The CDR3 here is CASSPVEGSNEKLFF. DNA for the CDR3: TGTGCCAGCAGCCCCGTGGAGGGGAGTAATGAAAAACTGTTTTTT. The full variable domain, with the rest looked up from reference TRBV28 and TRBJ1-4, is DVKVTQSSRYLVKRTGEKVFLECVQDMDHENMFWYRQDPGLGLRLIYFSYDVKMKEKGDIPEGYSVSREKKERFSLILESASTNQTSMYLCASSPVEGSNEKLFFGSGTQLSVL.

The chain uses TRBV28 and TRBJ2-7; 10 bases agree with TRBD1. The CDR3 loop spans 15 amino acids. The germline V gene encodes CDR1 MDHEN and CDR2 SYDVKM. Trimming took 3 bases from V and 4 from J; bases not matched to a gene: 6. Here the CDR3 DNA reads TGTGCCAGCAGTTTTCTTGAGGGACAGGGGTACGAGCAGTACTTC. This codes for CASSFLEGQGYEQYF.

This clonotype came up many times. The chain employs TRBV10-2 and TRBJ2-1; no clear D gene. Trimming took off 5 bases at V and 7 bases at J, with 12 bases between the two ends. In germline, CDR1 is WSHSY, CDR2 SAAADI. There are 13 residues in the CDR3. CDR3 DNA: TGCGCCAGCAGTCCGGACCGGATAAATGAGCAGTTCTTC. It encodes CASSPDRINEQFF.

This clonotype was picked up many times. This chain connects TRBV5-5 to TRBJ1-1, with D possibly TRBD1 on 6 matching bases. Trimming took 5 bases from V and 0 from J, leaving 17 bases between them. CDR1 SGHKS and CDR2 YYEKEE come from the germline V gene (reference sequence). The CDR3 extends over 16 amino acids. DNA of the CDR3: TGTGCCAGCAGTACACCGACGGGACATTTGAACACTGAAGCTTTCTTT. Protein sequence: CASSTPTGHLNTEAFF.

This clonotype was counted ten times or more. J is TRBJ2-3 and V is TRBV10-3; D possibly matches TRBD1 or TRBD2 (5 bases each). Looked up from germline, CDR1 is ENHRY and CDR2 is SYGVKD. The V and J ends lost 0 bases and 5 bases respectively, with 15 bases between them. This CDR3 contains 16 residues. CDR3 sequence reads: CAISESPGPEGDTQYF. The CDR3 nucleotides read TGTGCCATCAGTGAGTCCCCGGGACCAGAAGGAGATACGCAGTATTTT.

This clonotype was observed at least ten times. V and J are TRBV20-1 and TRBJ2-5; weak D call: TRBD2 (7 bases). The CDR3 sequence is 12 residues long. V lost 6 bases and J lost 5, with 13 bases in between. Per germline, CDR1 DFQATT and CDR2 SNEGSKA (reference sequence). The CDR3 bases are TGCAGTGCAGGGGGGGGGTTGGAGACCCAGTACTTC. Its translation is CSAGGGLETQYF.

This clonotype was observed many times. The V gene is TRBV30, the J gene TRBJ2-7, with D possibly being TRBD1 (6 bases). Germline loops: CDR1 GTSNPN, CDR2 SVGIG (reference sequence). V was cut by 1 base and J by 2 bases, with 12 bases left in between. This CDR3 contains 14 residues. The DNA for the CDR3 is TGTGCCTGGAGTGCTCGGGGACACACCTACGAGCAGTACTTC. Translating it yields CAWSARGHTYEQYF.

This clonotype has ten or more counts. The chain links TRBV5-6 to TRBJ1-1, with TRBD1 identical over 7 bases. The junction had 6 bases not matched to a gene; V was cut back by 3 bases and J by 4 bases. Germline assignment: CDR1 SGHDT and CDR2 YYEEEE. The CDR3 sequence is 14 residues long. CDR3 residues: CASSYDRVRTEAFF. CDR3 nucleotides: TGTGCCAGCAGCTACGACAGGGTTCGCACTGAAGCTTTCTTT.

This clonotype was counted between two and nine times. The chain links TRBV5-5 to TRBJ2-2; 11 positions match TRBD2. The CDR3 extends over 16 amino acids. The V gene end was trimmed by 4 bases and the J gene end by 5 bases; junction bases not matched to a gene: 7. Per germline, CDR1 SGHKS and CDR2 YYEKEE (reference sequence). The CDR3 sequence: CASSGIAGGLTGELFF. The CDR3 coding sequence is TGTGCCAGCAGCGGGATAGCGGGGGGGCTTACCGGGGAGCTGTTTTTT.

Many counts were recorded for this clonotype. The chain uses TRBV28 and TRBJ1-2; D might be TRBD1 (6 bases). Germline lookup yields CDR1 MDHEN and CDR2 SYDVKM. This CDR3 has 14 residues. V lost 3 bases to trimming and J lost 3 bases, with 11 bases between them. CDR3 in amino acids: CASSFSDRDYGYTF. The CDR3 bases are TGTGCCAGCAGTTTTTCGGACAGAGACTATGGCTACACCTTC.

This clonotype was seen ten or more times. The rearrangement uses TRBV28 and TRBJ1-1, with TRBD1 identical over 7 bases. The length of the CDR3 is 16 residues. The J segment lost 4 bases and the V segment lost 6 bases, leaving 14 bases of the junction unmatched. CDR1 MDHEN and CDR2 SYDVKM come from the germline V gene. CDR3 DNA: TGTGCCAGCAGCCTCCCGGGGACAGTTAGTGGCACTGAAGCTTTCTTT. Protein product: CASSLPGTVSGTEAFF. The entire variable domain, with the rest obtained from reference TRBV28 and TRBJ1-1, is as follows: DVKVTQSSRYLVKRTGEKVFLECVQDMDHENMFWYRQDPGLGLRLIYFSYDVKMKEKGDIPEGYSVSREKKERFSLILESASTNQTSMYLCASSLPGTVSGTEAFFGQGTRLTVV.

In this sample, this clonotype turned up many times. V and J are TRBV27 and TRBJ2-3, with 12 bases aligning to TRBD2. The CDR3 runs to 16 residues. Germline trimming cut 4 bases from V and 2 bases from J; bases unmatched to any gene: 4. CDR1 is MNHEY and CDR2 is SMNVEV in the germline V gene (reference sequence). The CDR3 sequence: CASSSTSGGNTDTQYF. CDR3 nucleotides: TGTGCCAGCAGTTCAACTAGCGGGGGGAACACAGATACGCAGTATTTT.

Ten or more counts support this clonotype. The chain uses TRBV28 and TRBJ2-3; TRBD2 matches 12 bases. The CDR3 contains 16 residues. Germline CDR1 MDHEN, CDR2 SYDVKM. V shed 6 bases, J shed 0 bases, and the junction held 4 bases outside the gene matches. CDR3 DNA: TGTGCCAGCAGCAACGGACTAGCGGGGAGCACAGATACGCAGTATTTT. This sequence encodes CASSNGLAGSTDTQYF.

CDR3 in DNA: TGCGCCAGCAGCCCAACAGATATGAACACTGAAGCTTTCTTT. The encoded protein is CASSPTDMNTEAFF. The V gene is TRBV5-1, the J gene TRBJ1-1; D gene uncertain. V dropped 4 bases and J dropped 0 bases, with 10 bases sitting between them. Germline V lookup: CDR1 SGHRS, CDR2 YFSETQ. This CDR3 contains 14 residues.

This chain connects TRBV27 to TRBJ1-1, with D possibly being TRBD1 (5 bases). The CDR3 length is 15 residues. The germline V gene has CDR1 MNHEY and CDR2 SMNVEV (reference sequence). The V gene lost 5 bases and the J gene lost 3 bases, with 16 bases spanning the gap. CDR3 protein: CASSARDRGDTEAFF. DNA of the CDR3: TGTGCCAGCAGTGCCCGAGACAGAGGGGACACTGAAGCTTTCTTT.

This clonotype was counted at least ten times. The rearrangement links TRBV3-2 to TRBJ1-1. TRBV3-2 is a listed pseudogene. The CDR3 spans 14 residues. CDR3 region: CASSQGMGNTEAFF. CDR3 nucleotide sequence: TGTGCCAGCAGCCAAGGGATGGGGAACACTGAAGCTTTCTTT.

The CDR3 coding sequence is TGTGCCAGCAGCTCCCTAGCGGGCCGCAGCACAGATACGCAGTATTTT. Its protein is CASSSLAGRSTDTQYF. The rearrangement uses TRBV11-2 and TRBJ2-3; 8 nucleotides line up with TRBD2. The CDR3 covers 16 residues. V shed 4 bases and J 0 bases; nucleotides not matched to a gene: 6. The germline CDR1 and CDR2 sequences are SGHAT and FQNNGV.

This clonotype has a count of ten or more. V usage is TRBV13 and J usage is TRBJ1-3, with D uncertain. Germline V gives CDR1 PRHDT, CDR2 FYEKMQ (reference sequence). Trimming left V 5 bases short and J 9 bases short, with 17 bases between. CDR3 size: 14 residues. CDR3 bases: TGTGCCAGCAGCCGAGATAAGGATTTAGGCACCATATATTTT. This codes for CASSRDKDLGTIYF.

The chain has TRBV12-3 or TRBV12-4 and TRBJ2-5; 7 bases are a match to TRBD1. This CDR3 region has 14 residues. The junction had 5 bases not matched to a gene; V was cut back by 5 bases and J by 2 bases. CDR3 coding DNA: TGTGCCAGCAGTACCACGGGACAGCAAGAGACCCAGTACTTC. Its translation is CASSTTGQQETQYF.

A word on this clonotype: This may arise from a read error, as a much more abundant clone is one base away. The V and J genes are TRBV7-3 and TRBJ2-1; D is perhaps TRBD2 (6 bases). The CDR3 is made up of 18 amino acids. Between the trimmed V and J ends, which lost 5 bases and 5 bases, there was a span of 25 bases. Germline lookup yields CDR1 SGHTA and CDR2 FQGTGA. The DNA for the CDR3 is TGTGCCAGCAGCCCCAGAAGGTCTTACGGGAGTGCCGACAATGAGCAGTTCTTC. This codes for CASSPRRSYGSADNEQFF.